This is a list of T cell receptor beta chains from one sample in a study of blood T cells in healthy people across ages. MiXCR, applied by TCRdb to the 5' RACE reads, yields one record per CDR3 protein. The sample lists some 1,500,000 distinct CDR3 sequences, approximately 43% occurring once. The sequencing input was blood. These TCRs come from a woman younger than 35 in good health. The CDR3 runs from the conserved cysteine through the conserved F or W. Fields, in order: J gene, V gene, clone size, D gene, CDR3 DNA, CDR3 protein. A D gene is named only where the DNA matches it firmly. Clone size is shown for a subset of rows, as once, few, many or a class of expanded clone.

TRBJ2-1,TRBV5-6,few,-,TGTGCCAGCAGCTTGTTGCGGGATCAGTTCTTC,CASSLLRDQFF
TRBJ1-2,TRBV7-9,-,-,TGTGCCAGCAGCTCCCAGGACGGACACCCTCTTCTGCCCGGCACCTTC,CASSSQDGHPLLPGTF
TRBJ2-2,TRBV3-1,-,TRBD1,TGTGCCAGCAGCCGGGGACAGGACTACACCGGGGAGCTGTTTTTT,CASSRGQDYTGELFF
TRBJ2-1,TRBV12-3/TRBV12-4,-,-,TGTGCCAGCACCCCCCCGGGACTGGTGGAGACAAATGAGCAGTTCTTC,CASTPPGLVETNEQFF
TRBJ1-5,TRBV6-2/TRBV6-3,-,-,TGTGCCAGCAGTTACTCACAGAGCAATCAGCCCCAGCATTTT,CASSYSQSNQPQHF
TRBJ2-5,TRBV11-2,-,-,TGTGCCAGCAGCCCTTGGACTAAGAGGGAGAATGAGCAGTACTTC,CASSPWTKRENEQYF
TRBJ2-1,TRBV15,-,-,TGTGCCACCAGGGCCAGGGACTACAATGAGCAGTTCTTC,CATRARDYNEQFF
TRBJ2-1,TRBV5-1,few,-,TGCGCCAGCTCTAAGAAGGGGGGGCGAGACAATGAGCAGTTCTTC,CASSKKGGRDNEQFF
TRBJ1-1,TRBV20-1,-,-,TGCAGTGCAAGACCTATTTACAGGGAAAACACTGAAGCTTTCTTT,CSARPIYRENTEAFF
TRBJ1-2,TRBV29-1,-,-,TGCAGCGTCGCGGACAGCGAATACGGCTACACCTTC,CSVADSEYGYTF
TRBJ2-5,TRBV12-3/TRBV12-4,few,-,TGTGCCAGCAGCACGGTTCAAGAGACCCAGTACTTC,CASSTVQETQYF
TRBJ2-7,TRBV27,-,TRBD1,TGTGCCACCGCACAGGGGGCGGACTACGAGCAGTACTTC,CATAQGADYEQYF
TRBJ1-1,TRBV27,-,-,TGTGCCAGCAGTTTACGGGGAGGGCTTTTTGGGAACACTGAAGCTTTCTTT,CASSLRGGLFGNTEAFF
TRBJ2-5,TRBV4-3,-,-,TGCGCCAGCAGCCAAGATCTCGGGCCCTCGGTTGAGCAGTACTTC,CASSQDLGPSVEQYF
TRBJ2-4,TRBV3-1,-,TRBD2,TGTGCCAGCAGCCGCCGGACTAGCGAGACCAAAAACATTCAGTACTTC,CASSRRTSETKNIQYF